The source of this T cell receptor beta chain is a study of cytomegalovirus exposure and HLA in healthy donors. Study details: It was reported in a later analysis that the same platform had been used for the 120 validation repertoires as for the 666 first-cohort repertoires.

The data were produced by immunoSEQ multiplex PCR, yet TCRdb's version contains in-frame clones alone and is incomplete. Among a few hundred thousand clones listed, almost 90% were seen once. For this clone: The antigen remains unidentified.

Germline assignment: CDR1 SGHTA and CDR2 FQGNSA. This CDR3 spans 15 amino acids. Trimming cost V 5 bases and J 7 bases; bases outside gene matches: 10. Findings and caveats of the study: Reports showed the classifier diagnosing cytomegalovirus status with high specificity and sensitivity. Some public TCRs appeared in many individuals, while most sequences were rare. Three CMV-associated chains proved CMV antigen-specific in vitro.

Input material: PBMCs. This chain connects TRBV7-2 to TRBJ2-1, with 8 positions matching TRBD1. This receptor was taken from a woman aged 18-29 years in good health and CMV-seronegative. CDR3 sequence reads: CASSPEDRVTNEQFF. As DNA, the CDR3 is TGTGCCAGCAGCCCAGAGGACAGGGTAACAAATGAGCAGTTCTTC. Using reference TRBV7-2 and TRBJ2-1 for the parts outside the CDR3, the full variable domain is GAGVSQSPSNKVTEKGKDVELRCDPISGHTALYWYRQSLGQGLEFLIYFQGNSAPDKSGLPSDRFSAERTGGSVSTLTIQRTQQEDSAVYLCASSPEDRVTNEQFFGPGTRLTVL.